Reported below is one T cell receptor (beta chain). Its specificity is not known. Trimming took 6 bases from V and 4 from J, leaving 12 bases between them. In germline, CDR1 is KGHSH, CDR2 LQKENI. The CDR3 runs to 13 residues. Though nominally healthy at sampling, donors likely had unrecorded immune exposures. The sample is drawn from a study of cytomegalovirus exposure and HLA in healthy donors. Points from the study as a whole: Specificity of a few CMV-associated chains for CMV antigens was verified in vitro.

13 Jbeta primers and 60 Vbeta primers were used for the PCR. Here immunoSEQ multiplex PCR was the method, and the copy in TCRdb shows in-frame clones only, minus some. The sample lists under 200,000 clones, roughly 77% seen once, with 1% in the top ten. The chain combines TRBV18 with TRBJ1-1; D gene uncertain. This sequence was found in a woman aged 50 to 60 in good health and CMV-seropositive. The sequenced material came from PBMCs. The CDR3 DNA sequence: TGTGCCAGCTCCGGAGGGCGGTCCACTGAAGCTTTCTTT. Amino acids: CASSGGRSTEAFF. Supplemented by reference TRBV18 and TRBJ1-1, the full variable domain reads NAGVMQNPRHLVRRRGQEARLRCSPMKGHSHVYWYRQLPEEGLKFMVYLQKENIIDESGMPKERFSAEFPKEGPSILRIQQVVRGDSAAYFCASSGGRSTEAFFGQGTRLTVV.